This TCR beta chain was sequenced in a study of Ad26.COV2.S vaccination and SARS-CoV-2 variants. This clone was detected only a few times. Method: immunoSEQ multiplex PCR; TCRdb's copy keeps in-frame clones and lacks some. The sample yields roughly 460,000 clones, about nine tenths seen once. Regarding treatment: some 19 received Ad26.COV2.S at low or high dose, single or two shots; several received placebo; per-sample allocation not given. Day 63 after the first injection of vaccine or placebo was the sampling time. The sample consisted of peripheral blood, taken in a trial of Ad26.COV2.S vaccine versus placebo. The TCR originated in a person between 18 and 65 years old who received the Ad26.COV2.S COVID-19 vaccine or a placebo.

CDR3 nucleotide sequence: TGTGCCAGCAGTGAACGCCAGGGGGGGTTGATCGGCTACACCTTC. This sequence encodes CASSERQGGLIGYTF. The chain joins TRBV2 to TRBJ1-2, with 7 bases lining up with TRBD1. Germline CDR1 SNHLY, CDR2 FYNNEI. The CDR3 has 15 residues. The V gene end was trimmed by 2 bases and the J gene end by 8 bases; junction bases not matched to a gene: 11.